Listed here is a single T cell receptor beta chain. Its antigen is unknown. Base-call qualities are not available, and no considerably larger clone is one nucleotide away. TCR CDR3 regions were amplified from genomic DNA by multiplex PCR using the deep immunoSEQ assay. Extracted genomic DNA from each cell subset was spread evenly across all wells of several immunoSEQ 96-well plates, with each plate serving as a replicate. For unsorted PBMC, each replicate PCR was loaded with roughly 270 ng genomic DNA, equivalent to about 33,000 T cell genomes. Ten immunoSEQ deep assay plates were used to sequence unsorted PBMC genomic DNA. The purified libraries were quantified using a Qubit 3.0 fluorometer, sized with a Bioanalyzer 2100, and then quantified again using the KAPA Library Quantification kit. A separate single-read 150-cycle Illumina NextSeq 550 flow cell was used to sequence each immunoSEQ 96-well plate. The study's processing was this. Because only junctional sequences without quality scores were contained in the immunoSEQ output, filtering matching that applied to full-length reads could not be performed. Sequences were annotated with PyIR, a Python wrapper for IgBLAST v1.9, and V/J genes and CDR3 were assigned using IMGT germline references. Reads were removed for weak V/J assignments (E-value above 1e-6), missing CDR3, stop codons, out-of-frame junctions, or ambiguous translated residues. V3J clonotypes were defined as sequences sharing an identical inferred V gene, J gene, and CDR3 amino acid sequence. Percentage overlap between repertoires was calculated by dividing the number of shared unique clonotypes by the size of the smaller repertoire. Richness of each repertoire was evaluated using RTK rarefaction, the Chao1 estimator, and Recon v2.1 estimates of unobserved clonotypes. Held by TCRdb, this immuneACCESS table contains in-frame sequences only and omits some clones. Under half of the omission traces to an unresolved V gene where checked; the cause of the rest is unknown. V and J calls and clone size are those listed in that table; D and trimming were worked out from the DNA. The sample table contains about 560,000 clones; only one count was recorded for around 81% of them. Around 13% of the sample is held by the ten biggest clonotypes.

The data belong to a study of shared clonotypes between healthy human individuals (TCRdb year 2020). In terms of the full investigation: The cohort included three men and a couple of women between 18 and 49 years of age. Leukapheresis yielded between about 0.9 and 8.9 billion PBMCs per donor. Different laboratories and diverse techniques were used to prepare libraries and sequence TCR repertoires, to increase sequencing depth and limit assay-specific biases. To estimate repertoire size and how much clonotype sharing occurs between individuals, the study deeply sequenced the blood TCR repertoires of about five healthy adults. Beyond this particular receptor, the publication reports: Sampling was restricted to blood, and TCR repertoires in tissues likely differ from the TCR repertoires found in blood. Pairwise subsampling indicated that sequencing depth was expected to affect the degree of clonotype sharing among donors. The genetic and exposure-history diversity represented was limited by the small number of donors.

The donors were healthy, HIV-negative adults who had no recently reported acute infections or vaccinations. Every donor was a Caucasian adult living in Nashville, Tennessee, USA. For unsorted samples, tens of millions of PBMCs were counted, and genomic DNA was extracted using the QIAamp DNA Blood Mini kit. Blood was obtained by leukapheresis, after which PBMCs were separated by Ficoll-Histopaque density gradient centrifugation and cryopreserved in liquid nitrogen vapor phase. V loses 0 bases of germline sequence and J loses 3 bases, and the interval between the two ends is 13 bases. CDR1 SGDLS and CDR2 YYNGEE are derived from the germline V gene. The cysteine opens and the phenylalanine closes a CDR3 of 15 amino acids. Solely the CDR3 DNA is kept, with 45 bases framed from the first base.

The rearrangement joined TRBV9 to TRBJ2-7, with a weak D call of TRBD2 (5 bases match). Sequencing used PBMCs. This clonotype was obtained from a woman aged 40 to 49 in good health. Some clones in this sample may be carry-over from other donors' samples. The nucleotide sequence is given as TGTGCCAGCAGCGTAGGAGAGGGCAGATACTACGAGCAGTACTTC. This encodes CASSVGEGRYYEQYF.